This T cell receptor beta chain was sequenced for a study of early T cells in non-severe SARS-CoV-2 infection. Study at large: Chains were unpaired, as sequencing was done on bulk RNA from unsorted whole blood.

This clonotype has a count of ten or more. Tagging with unique molecular identifiers was applied to individual cDNA molecules. TCRdb reprocessed the 5' RACE reads with MiXCR, giving one entry per CDR3 protein. The table includes tens of thousands of distinct CDR3 sequences, roughly 10% detected once. V was shortened by 0 bases and J by 4 bases, with 14 bases between the two germline ends. Germline CDR1 and CDR2: SGDLS and YYNGEE. The CDR3 consists of 15 residues. The rearrangement links TRBV9 to TRBJ2-7; no clear D gene. This clonotype originated in an adult who was a healthcare worker with PCR-confirmed SARS-CoV-2 infection or an uninfected control (not recorded which). The sequencing input was whole blood. DNA for the CDR3: TGTGCCAGCAGCGTAGGCCCCGCAGGAGAATACGAGCAGTACTTC. Its translation: CASSVGPAGEYEQYF.